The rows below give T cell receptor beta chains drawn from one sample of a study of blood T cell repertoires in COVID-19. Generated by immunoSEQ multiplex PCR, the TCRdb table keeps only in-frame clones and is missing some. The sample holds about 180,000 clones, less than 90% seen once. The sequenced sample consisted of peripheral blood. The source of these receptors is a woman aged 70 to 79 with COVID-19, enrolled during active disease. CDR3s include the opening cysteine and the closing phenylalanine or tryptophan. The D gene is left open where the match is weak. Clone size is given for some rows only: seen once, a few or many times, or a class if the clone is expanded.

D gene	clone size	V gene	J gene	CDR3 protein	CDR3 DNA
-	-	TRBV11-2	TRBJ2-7	CASTASQVEQYF	TGTGCCAGCACAGCAAGCCAGGTCGAGCAGTACTTC
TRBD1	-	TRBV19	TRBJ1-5	CASSEGTADQPQHF	TGTGCCAGTAGTGAAGGGACAGCAGATCAGCCCCAGCATTTT
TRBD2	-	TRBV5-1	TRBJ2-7	CASSLGGTSRDYEQYF	TGCGCCAGCAGCTTGGGGGGGACTAGCAGGGACTACGAGCAGTACTTC
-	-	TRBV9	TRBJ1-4	CASSLGTPGFGEKLFF	TGTGCCAGCAGCCTAGGGACCCCAGGGTTCGGTGAAAAACTGTTTTTT
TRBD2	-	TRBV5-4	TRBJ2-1	CASSFGTSGYNEQFF	TGTGCCAGCAGCTTCGGGACTAGCGGGTACAATGAGCAGTTCTTC
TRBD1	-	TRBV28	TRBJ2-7	CASIPSTGSRYEQYF	TGTGCCAGCATACCCTCGACAGGGAGCAGGTACGAGCAGTACTTC
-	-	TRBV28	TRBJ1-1	CASRSVNTEAFF	TGTGCCAGCAGGTCGGTGAACACTGAAGCTTTCTTT
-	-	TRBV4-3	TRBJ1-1	CASSPSRYTEAFF	TGCGCCAGCAGCCCTAGTAGGTATACTGAAGCTTTCTTT
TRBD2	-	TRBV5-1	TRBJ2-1	CARSAGGGAYNEQFF	TGCGCCCGCAGCGCGGGGGGGGGAGCCTACAATGAGCAGTTCTTC
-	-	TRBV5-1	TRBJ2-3	CASSSGQWEFDTQYF	TGCGCCAGCAGCTCAGGACAGTGGGAATTCGATACGCAGTATTTT
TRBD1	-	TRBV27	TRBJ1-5	CASRTGGWWGNQPQHF	TGTGCCAGCCGGACAGGGGGTTGGTGGGGCAATCAGCCCCAGCATTTT
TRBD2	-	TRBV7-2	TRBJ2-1	CASSKGPGTSGYNEQFF	TGTGCCAGCAGTAAGGGGCCCGGGACTAGCGGTTACAATGAGCAGTTCTTC
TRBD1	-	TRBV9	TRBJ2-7	CASSKGQGIPYEQYF	TGTGCCAGCAGCAAGGGACAGGGAATCCCCTACGAGCAGTACTTC
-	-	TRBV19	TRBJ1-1	CASSFRGITEAFF	TGTGCCAGTAGTTTCAGGGGAATCACTGAAGCTTTCTTT
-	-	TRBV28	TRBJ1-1	CASSLVGNTEAFF	TGTGCCAGCAGTTTAGTCGGGAACACTGAAGCTTTCTTT
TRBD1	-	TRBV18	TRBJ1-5	CASSPGDSHINQPQHF	TGTGCCAGCTCACCGGGGGACAGCCATATCAATCAGCCCCAGCATTTT
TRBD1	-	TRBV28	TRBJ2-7	CASWGDRGSYEQYF	TGTGCCAGTTGGGGAGACAGGGGGTCCTACGAGCAGTACTTC
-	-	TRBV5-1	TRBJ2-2	CASSLLGAAAGELFF	TGCGCCAGCAGCTTGCTGGGGGCGGCGGCCGGGGAGCTGTTTTTT
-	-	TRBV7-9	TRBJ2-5	CASTLWGEKTQYF	TGTGCCAGCACCCTGTGGGGAGAGAAGACCCAGTACTTC
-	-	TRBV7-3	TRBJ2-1	CASSISRVMGYNEQFF	TGTGCCAGCAGCATTTCTCGGGTAATGGGCTACAATGAGCAGTTCTTC
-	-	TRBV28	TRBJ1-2	CASRPMPGRGPGPGYGYTF	TGTGCCTCAAGGCCCATGCCAGGGCGTGGTCCAGGACCCGGCTATGGCTACACCTTC
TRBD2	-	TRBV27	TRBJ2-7	CASSSTRGGEQYF	TGTGCCAGCAGTTCGACCCGGGGGGGCGAGCAGTACTTC
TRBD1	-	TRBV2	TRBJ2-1	CASMTGGQYNEQFF	TGTGCCAGCATGACAGGGGGCCAATACAATGAGCAGTTCTTC
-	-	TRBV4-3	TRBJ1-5	CASSQDPGSQPQHF	TGCGCCAGCAGCCAAGATCCGGGTTCCCAGCCCCAGCATTTT
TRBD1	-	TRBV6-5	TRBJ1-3	CASKKRQGSGNTIYF	TGTGCCAGCAAGAAACGACAGGGCTCTGGAAACACCATATATTTT
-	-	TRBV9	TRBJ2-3	CASSVDPSGGQYF	TGTGCCAGCAGCGTAGATCCCTCGGGGGGCCAGTATTTT
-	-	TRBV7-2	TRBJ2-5	CASSLLGGGVQETQYF	TGTGCCAGCAGCTTACTCGGAGGGGGGGTCCAAGAGACCCAGTACTTC
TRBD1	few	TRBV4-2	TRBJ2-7	CASSQEPPGQGLSYEQYF	TGTGCCAGCAGCCAAGAACCACCGGGACAGGGTTTATCCTACGAGCAGTACTTC